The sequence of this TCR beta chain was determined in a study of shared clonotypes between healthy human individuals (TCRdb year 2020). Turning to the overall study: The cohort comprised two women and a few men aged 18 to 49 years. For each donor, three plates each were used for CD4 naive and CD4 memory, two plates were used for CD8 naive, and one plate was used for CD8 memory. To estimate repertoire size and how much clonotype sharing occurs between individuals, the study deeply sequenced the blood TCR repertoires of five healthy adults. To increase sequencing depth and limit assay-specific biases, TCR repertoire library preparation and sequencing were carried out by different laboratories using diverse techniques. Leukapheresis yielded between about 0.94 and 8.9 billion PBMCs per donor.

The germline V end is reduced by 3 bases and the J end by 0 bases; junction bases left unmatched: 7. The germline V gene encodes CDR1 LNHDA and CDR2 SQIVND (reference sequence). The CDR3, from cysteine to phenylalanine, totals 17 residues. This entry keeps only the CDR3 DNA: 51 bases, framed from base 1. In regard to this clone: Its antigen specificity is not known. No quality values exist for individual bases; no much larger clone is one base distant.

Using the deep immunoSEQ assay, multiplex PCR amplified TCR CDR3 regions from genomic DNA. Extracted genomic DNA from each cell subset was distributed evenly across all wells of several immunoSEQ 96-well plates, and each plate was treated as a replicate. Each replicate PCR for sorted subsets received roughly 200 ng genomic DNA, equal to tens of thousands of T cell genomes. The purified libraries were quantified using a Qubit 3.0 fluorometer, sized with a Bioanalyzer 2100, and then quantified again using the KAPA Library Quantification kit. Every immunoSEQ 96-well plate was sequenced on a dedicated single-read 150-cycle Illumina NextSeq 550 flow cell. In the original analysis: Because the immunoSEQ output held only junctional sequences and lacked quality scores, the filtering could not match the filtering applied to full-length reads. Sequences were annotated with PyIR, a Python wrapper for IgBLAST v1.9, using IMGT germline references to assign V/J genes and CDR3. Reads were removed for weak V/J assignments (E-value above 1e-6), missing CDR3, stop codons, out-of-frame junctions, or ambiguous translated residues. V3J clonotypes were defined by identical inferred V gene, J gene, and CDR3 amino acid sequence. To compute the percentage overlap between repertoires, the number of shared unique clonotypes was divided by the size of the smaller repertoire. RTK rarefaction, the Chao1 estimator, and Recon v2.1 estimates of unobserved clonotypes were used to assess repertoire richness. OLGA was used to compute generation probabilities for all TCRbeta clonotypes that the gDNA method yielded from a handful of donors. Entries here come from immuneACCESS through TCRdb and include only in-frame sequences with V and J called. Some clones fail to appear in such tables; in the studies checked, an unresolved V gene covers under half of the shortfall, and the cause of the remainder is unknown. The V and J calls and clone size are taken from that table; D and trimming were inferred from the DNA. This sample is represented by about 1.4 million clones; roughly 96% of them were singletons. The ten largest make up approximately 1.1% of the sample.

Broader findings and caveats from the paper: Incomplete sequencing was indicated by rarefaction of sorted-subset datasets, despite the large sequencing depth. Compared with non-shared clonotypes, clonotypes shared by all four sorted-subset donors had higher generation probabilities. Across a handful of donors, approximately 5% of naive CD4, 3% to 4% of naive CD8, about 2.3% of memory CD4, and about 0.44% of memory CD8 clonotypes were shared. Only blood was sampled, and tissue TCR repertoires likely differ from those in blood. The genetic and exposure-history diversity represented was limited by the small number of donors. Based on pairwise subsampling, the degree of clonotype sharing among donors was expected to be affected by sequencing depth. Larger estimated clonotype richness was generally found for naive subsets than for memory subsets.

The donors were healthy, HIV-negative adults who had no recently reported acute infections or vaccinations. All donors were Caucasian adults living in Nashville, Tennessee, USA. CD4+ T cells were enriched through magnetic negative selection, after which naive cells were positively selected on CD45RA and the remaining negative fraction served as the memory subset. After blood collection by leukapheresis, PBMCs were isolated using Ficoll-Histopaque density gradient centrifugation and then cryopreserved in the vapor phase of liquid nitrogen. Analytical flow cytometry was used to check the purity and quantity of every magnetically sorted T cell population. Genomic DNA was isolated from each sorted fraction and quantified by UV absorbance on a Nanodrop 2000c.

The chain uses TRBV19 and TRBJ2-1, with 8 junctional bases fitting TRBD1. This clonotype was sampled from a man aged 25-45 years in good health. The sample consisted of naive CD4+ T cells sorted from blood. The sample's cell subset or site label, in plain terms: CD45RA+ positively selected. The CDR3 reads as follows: CASSIGTGLSSYNEQFF. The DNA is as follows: TGTGCCAGTAGTATTGGGACAGGCCTAAGCTCCTACAATGAGCAGTTCTTC.